This entry features one TCR beta chain sequence. The antigen remains undetermined. The data belong to a study of long-term antiretroviral therapy in people with HIV. Runs used v3.0 of the immunoSEQ assay and were done at survey level. Sequencing efforts were directed toward roughly 40,000-55,000 T-cell genomes per sample. The method was immunoSEQ multiplex PCR; TCRdb's version includes in-frame clones alone and lacks a portion of them. The sample holds 20,000 to 25,000 clones, roughly 84% seen once. The trim removed 0 bases at V and 7 bases at J, leaving 10 bases unmatched. CDR3 length: 16 amino acids. The germline gives CDR1 SGHAT, CDR2 FQNNGV. Study observations and caveats: Controls had broader CDR3 length ranges than HIV repertoires did.

Sequences were derived from unsorted PBMCs, sampled 0.1 years before starting antiretroviral therapy. This clonotype originated in a man aged 18 to 30 with HIV. V and J are TRBV11-2 and TRBJ1-2; 8 bases align to TRBD1. CDR3 nucleotides: TGTGCCAGCAGCTTAGAAGTGGCAGGGGGCATGAGTGGCTACACCTTC. This sequence encodes CASSLEVAGGMSGYTF.